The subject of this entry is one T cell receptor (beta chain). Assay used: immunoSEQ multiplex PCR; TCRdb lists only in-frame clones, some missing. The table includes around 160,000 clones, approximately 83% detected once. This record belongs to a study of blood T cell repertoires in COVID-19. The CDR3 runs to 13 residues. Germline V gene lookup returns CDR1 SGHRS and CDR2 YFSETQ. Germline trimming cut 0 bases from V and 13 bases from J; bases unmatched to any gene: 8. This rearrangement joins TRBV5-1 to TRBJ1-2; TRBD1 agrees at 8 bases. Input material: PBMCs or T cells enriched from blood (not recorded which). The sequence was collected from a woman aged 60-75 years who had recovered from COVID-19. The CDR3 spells CASSLERTGHGTF. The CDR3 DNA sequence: TGCGCCAGCAGCTTGGAGAGGACAGGGCATGGCACCTTC.